This TCR beta chain came from a study of cytomegalovirus exposure and HLA in healthy donors. The V end lost 2 bases, the J end lost 2 bases, and 16 bases lay between the germline ends. The CDR3 has 16 amino acids. From germline, CDR1 is MDHEN and CDR2 SYDVKM. The PCR ran on 60 Vbeta and 13 Jbeta primers. Sequenced by immunoSEQ multiplex PCR; TCRdb stores in-frame clones only, minus some. Of approximately 95,000 clones in the sample, over 70% were seen once. This TCR was sampled from a man aged 18 to 30 in good health and CMV-seropositive. The sample comprised PBMCs. The chain employs TRBV28 and TRBJ2-7; perhaps TRBD2 as D (6 bases). The CDR3 nucleotides are TGTGCCAGCAGTTTAGATATCGGAGGGATTCCCTACGAGCAGTACTTC. It encodes CASSLDIGGIPYEQYF.